This TCR beta chain was profiled in a study of cytomegalovirus exposure and HLA in healthy donors (dated by TCRdb to about 2017). Broadly, across the study: According to an earlier analysis of 550 to 700 of the donors, 150 million to 200 million T cells yielded 90 million to 130 million unique TCR beta sequences and approximately 300 Gb of sequence data. Roughly 300 gigabases of sequencing data and tens of millions of unique TCR sequences were included in an early release covering about 700 HLA-typed donors. The genetic ancestry cluster associated with self-reported Caucasian donors included about 84% of the roughly 400 genotyped donors. The study aimed to test whether signatures of past pathogen exposure could be identified by cataloging public T cell receptors. Using immunosequencing, the study profiled T cell repertoires from about 650 subjects and related those repertoires to cytomegalovirus serostatus. In addition to the first cohort of several hundred subjects, a separate validation cohort of 120 different subjects was used. The study combined high-throughput TCR immunosequencing, statistical association of individual TCRs with disease status, and machine learning to predict cytomegalovirus infection status. To study patterns of TCR occurrence, a later analysis re-analyzed previously published TCR beta repertoires from 600 to 750 donors and added high-resolution HLA genotyping. Rather than drawing on any new phenotypic data, the later analysis identified candidate immune exposures from TCR beta sequences and the way those sequences occurred across donors. To decide whether each TCR beta V gene segment behaved as functional or pseudogenic, an earlier analysis of several hundred of the donors relied on high-throughput TCR beta sequencing. Donor age, sex, ethnicity and CMV serostatus were collected together with the repertoire data. A later genetic analysis used genome-wide SNP genotypes for 398 of the 666 donors, treating that subset as a discovery cohort. Every discovery cohort repertoire had been produced on one sequencing platform. HLA typing covered class I and class II loci at four-digit resolution. Typing coverage varied by locus: about 629-640 donors for A, B, C, DRB1 and DQB1; approximately 520 for DQA1; over 600 for DPA1; 450 to 480 for DPB1. Four or five DR-DQ haplotypes were handled as single units for association and clustering because linkage in the cohort was strong. On average, about 240,000 unique TCR beta nucleotide sequences were sequenced per donor among fewer than 500 genotyped donors of the cohort, with roughly 18% of those sequences being non-productive. On the study overall, not on this receptor specifically: A later genetic analysis associated a missense DCLRE1C variant with V-gene and J-gene trimming of TCR beta chains, and an independent cohort replicated the association. A few of the identified cytomegalovirus-associated TCR beta chains were confirmed in vitro to be specific for cytomegalovirus antigens. In the study, approximately 150 TCR beta chains were listed as associated with cytomegalovirus. The cohort was sequenced for TCR beta chains only, and without alpha or paired-chain data the features that could be detected were limited. When HLA alleles, especially DR and DQ, strongly co-occurred, TCR associations were difficult to assign to individual alleles. It was suggested by the authors that the approach could potentially be generalized to other disease states and immunological phenotypes. In a later analysis, the rate of TCR association differed among HLA loci, with DRB1 alleles having the most associated TCRs and HLA-C alleles having the fewest. According to a later analysis, most CMV-associated TCR beta chains appeared to be HLA-restricted, and the HLA associations seemed to be driven largely by CMV exposure. Linkage disequilibrium might explain the correlated functional status among segregating V segments, but an unknown experimental factor could not be excluded. Some IMGT-functional V segments, including TRBV6-2 and TRBV6-3, could not be distinguished by the 87-base-pair reads and were therefore excluded. A further reported finding was that TCR beta sequences accurately predicted the HLA-A and HLA-B alleles for most subjects in the first cohort. For the cohort, immune exposure information was limited to CMV serostatus. A cluster of highly shared sequence variants was judged likely to represent a technical artifact of the sequencing pipeline. Cytomegalovirus status was reported to be diagnosed by the classifier with high specificity and sensitivity in both the original and validation cohorts. Roughly uniform sequencing depth across donors was assumed in presence/absence analyses, although this assumption may not hold. The earlier analysis of some 560 of the donors excluded 15 to 20 rarely observed V segments, including chromosome 9 orphons, because counts were too low. In a later genetic analysis, fewer N-insertions in productive TCRs were reported among donors in an Asian-associated ancestry cluster than the roughly 710-donor mean. In a later analysis, 16,951 TCR beta sequences were associated with specific HLA alleles at a false discovery rate of 0.05. Across donors, most TCR sequences were observed very rarely, whereas some public TCRs were present in many individuals. Because HLA typing was missing for some donors at each locus, association tests included only the typed subset. A later analysis found that HLA-associated TCR beta chains were more clonally expanded and had lower generation probabilities than equally common non-associated chains. In an earlier analysis of fewer than 700 of the donors, most TCR beta V segments appeared in productive rearrangements about 87% or about 30% of the time, broadly matching IMGT annotations. According to a later analysis, parvovirus B19, influenza, CMV and Epstein-Barr virus appeared linked to several top co-occurrence clusters.

The cohort consisted of 666 healthy bone marrow donors. At the time of sampling, all cohort members were nominally healthy, though unrecorded immune exposures were likely present. The donor tested CMV seronegative, placing the donor among the 300 to 450 seronegative members of the cohort. A peripheral blood sample was collected from each donor, and TCR beta sequencing was performed on peripheral blood mononuclear cells. Genomic DNA extraction from the blood cell samples was performed with the Qiagen DNeasy Blood Extraction Kit. Receptor amplification or capture employed the immunoSEQ multiplex PCR assay. For the multiplex PCR, a mixture combining 60 forward primers for TCR Vbeta segments and 13 reverse primers for TCR Jbeta segments was used. The CDR3 region of rearranged TCR beta genes was amplified from genomic DNA by a multiplex PCR assay. The Illumina HiSeq System was used to sequence the amplified TCR beta libraries as 87-base-pair reads. Concerning the study's data processing: A later analysis tallied 75 million to 95 million unique TCR beta chains across the 660 or so repertoires, and approximately 12 million of those chains were shared by two or more donors. A nearest-neighbor algorithm error-corrected the raw reads and collapsed the reads into unique sequences, merging closely related sequences to remove PCR and sequencing errors. To assign V, D and J gene segments, CDR3 sequences were aligned to IMGT reference sequences. For a sequence to be retained, a match of at least six nucleotides to both a V gene segment and a J gene segment was required. Rearrangements were called productive when the CDR3 lacked stop codons and stayed in frame with V and J; all others were non-productive. Following IMGT convention, CDR3 was defined as the stretch from the second conserved V-encoded cysteine up to the conserved J-encoded phenylalanine. The earlier analysis of 500 to 650 of the donors excluded any sequence lacking an unambiguous match to a single V gene segment. An earlier analysis of a few hundred of the donors called V segments functional above 56.7% productive rearrangements and segregating when the between-donor standard deviation exceeded 5%. A statistical classification framework was developed to diagnose cytomegalovirus status using the catalog of TCR beta chain sequences. In a later analysis, V and J genes were assigned by comparing TCR nucleotide sequences against IMGT/GENE-DB human TR gene sequences. Using the TCRdist pipeline, a later analysis assigned CDR3 sequences along with most-parsimonious VDJ recombination scenarios. In a later analysis, each TCR beta chain was defined by its CDR3 amino acid sequence together with its V-gene family, and reads lacking a unique V-gene family were excluded. As a way to deal with suspected cross-contamination and a sequencing artifact, a later analysis dropped 450 to 700 nucleotide sequences that were highly shared and had low generation probability. For each public chain, a later analysis derived a clonal expansion index from normalized ranks of inferred template counts within each repertoire. In a later analysis, generation probabilities were computed with a VDJ recombination model fitted to out-of-frame rearrangements, and the resulting probabilities were checked against IGoR. A later analysis scored TCR-TCR, TCR-HLA and TCR-CMV co-occurrence with hypergeometric tests, applying a repertoire-size bias correction to TCR pairs. In a later analysis, false discovery rates were estimated by permuting HLA or CMV assignments 20 times. In a later analysis, co-occurring TCRs were grouped using DBSCAN, and TCRdist sequence similarity was added for clustering within HLA-allele-positive subsets. Repertoires with fewer than 30,000 or more than 120,000 public chains were left out of co-occurrence clustering, as were a handful of repertoires with anomalous nucleotide sharing. Here the immuneACCESS table is served through TCRdb, limited to in-frame sequences with V and J called. Missing clones are a known gap in these copies; in checked studies unresolved V genes cover under half, and the rest lacks a known reason. The D gene and trimming were derived from the DNA, and the V and J assignments and clone size from that table. The sample profile shows 130,000 or so clones; around 75% of them were found once. Jointly, the top ten make up approximately 3.1% of the sample.

Reading the germline V gene gives CDR1 SGHDN and CDR2 FVKESK. The trim is 0 bases for V and 4 bases for J, with a gap of 16 bases between the germline ends. From its cysteine to its phenylalanine, the CDR3 spans 16 amino acids. Only the CDR3 portion is preserved as DNA: 48 bases, with reading frame beginning at the first base. A word on this clone: Its antigen is still unknown. No much larger clone is present one base from it, and per-base qualities are unavailable.

The rearrangement combines TRBV14 with TRBJ2-7; the D segment could be TRBD2, given 6 matching bases. Sequences were obtained from PBMCs. This sequence was found in a man aged 25-40 years in good health and CMV-seronegative. Here is the DNA: TGTGCCAGCAGCCAAGAAAATTACGGGAGTCATTACGAGCAGTACTTC. Its protein is CASSQENYGSHYEQYF. Beyond the CDR3, the reference TRBV14 and TRBJ2-7 genes provide the residues; the full variable domain reads: EAGVTQFPSHSVIEKGQTVTLRCDPISGHDNLYWYRRVMGKEIKFLLHFVKESKQDESGMPNNRFLAERTGGTYSTLKVQPAELEDSGVYFCASSQENYGSHYEQYFGPGTRLTVT.